These 29 T cell receptor beta chains came from one sample sequenced in a study of neurological immune-mediated disorders. TCRdb recomputed calls from the 5' RACE reads with MiXCR, one row per CDR3 protein. This sample has 26,000 or so distinct CDR3 sequences, with approximately 12% found just once. The specimen was PBMCs. These receptors were obtained from a man aged 55 to 70 in good health.

This clonotype was counted many times. V and J are TRBV5-6 and TRBJ2-7, with D maybe TRBD2 (6 bases). V dropped 5 bases and J dropped 4 bases, with 19 bases sitting between them. The germline CDR1 and CDR2 sequences are SGHDT and YYEEEE. This CDR3 is 15 amino acids long. This chain's CDR3 is CASSSVPGLIYEQYF. The CDR3 nucleotides read TGTGCCAGCAGTTCCGTTCCGGGACTCATATACGAGCAGTACTTC.

This chain links TRBV10-3 with TRBJ2-7; no clear D gene. V gave up 11 bases and J gave up 4 bases, with 18 bases separating them. Per germline, CDR1 ENHRY and CDR2 SYGVKD. This CDR3 spans 13 amino acids. CDR3 sequence: CAVRSQKLYEQYF. CDR3 DNA: TGTGCCGTGCGATCACAAAAGCTATACGAGCAGTACTTC.

The table lists this clonotype with many counts. The gene calls are TRBV7-2 and TRBJ2-1; TRBD2 is a possible D gene (6 bases). The CDR3 consists of 14 residues. The V and J ends lost 7 bases and 4 bases respectively, with 14 bases between them. CDR1 is SGHTA and CDR2 is FQGNSA in the germline V gene. CDR3 amino acids: CASTPGLGYNEQFF. Written as DNA, the CDR3 is TGTGCCAGCACACCGGGACTGGGATACAATGAGCAGTTCTTC.

This sequence joins TRBV20-1 and TRBJ2-5; 7 bases are shared with TRBD2. This CDR3 contains 12 residues. Trimming removed 5 bases from V and 1 base from J; junction bases left unmatched: 1. The V gene's germline CDR1 is DFQATT and CDR2 SNEGSKA (reference sequence). The CDR3 nucleotides are TGCAGTGCTCCTAGCGGCCAAGAGACCCAGTACTTC. Its protein is CSAPSGQETQYF.

There are many counts of this clonotype. The chain employs TRBV9 and TRBJ2-5; possibly TRBD2 for D (5 bases). Trimming stripped 0 bases from V and 7 bases from J, with 16 bases between. The CDR3 spans 15 residues. Germline-derived CDR1 and CDR2 are SGDLS and YYNGEE. This CDR3 reads CASSVDETIWRTQYF. Written as DNA, the CDR3 is TGTGCCAGCAGCGTAGATGAGACTATCTGGCGGACCCAGTACTTC.

The gene calls are TRBV20-1 and TRBJ1-1; D may be TRBD1 (6 bases). Germline assignment: CDR1 DFQATT and CDR2 SNEGSKA (reference sequence). This CDR3 has 14 amino acids. V was pared by 1 base and J by 2 bases, with 11 bases between. CDR3 DNA sequence: TGCAGTGCTAGAGTTTGGGGGGCTAACACTGAAGCTTTCTTT. Residues: CSARVWGANTEAFF.

In its sample, this clonotype was seen many times. This chain connects TRBV5-1 to TRBJ2-1, with 7 bases lining up with TRBD2. J lost 4 bases, V lost 0 bases, and 7 bases had no gene match. There are 16 residues in the CDR3. Germline CDR1 is SGHRS and CDR2 is YFSETQ. Here the CDR3 reads CASSLAVAGEYNEQFF. The DNA of the CDR3 is TGCGCCAGCAGCTTGGCCGTCGCGGGGGAATACAATGAGCAGTTCTTC. The whole variable domain, filled in from reference TRBV5-1 and TRBJ2-1, reads KAGVTQTPRYLIKTRGQQVTLSCSPISGHRSVSWYQQTPGQGLQFLFEYFSETQRNKGNFPGRFSGRQFSNSRSEMNVSTLELGDSALYLCASSLAVAGEYNEQFFGPGTRLTVL.

This clonotype was seen at least ten times. CDR3: CSASPALSYEQYF. CDR3 bases: TGCAGTGCTAGCCCCGCATTGTCCTACGAGCAGTACTTC. The chain uses TRBV20-1 and TRBJ2-7, with D unclear. CDR3 size: 13 residues. Germline V gives CDR1 DFQATT, CDR2 SNEGSKA (reference sequence). V was clipped by 3 bases and J by 1 base, with 10 bases between them.

Judged by abundance, this clonotype is medium-sized. This chain connects TRBV25-1 to TRBJ2-7; D not resolved. Between the trimmed V and J ends, which lost 2 bases and 6 bases, there was a span of 8 bases. The CDR3 totals 12 residues. The V gene's germline CDR1 is MGHDK and CDR2 SYGVNS. CDR3 nucleotides: TGTGCCAGCAGTGAAGACTGGGGCGAGCAGTACTTC. Translation gives CASSEDWGEQYF.

This clonotype was counted ten times or more. The chain has TRBV5-1 and TRBJ1-1; D is ambiguous. This CDR3 has 10 amino acids. Germline CDR1 SGHRS, CDR2 YFSETQ. V was pared by 3 bases and J by 4 bases, with 1 base between. CDR3 DNA: TGCGCCAGCAGCTCCACTGAAGCTTTCTTT. It codes for CASSSTEAFF.

The rearrangement joins TRBV3-1 to TRBJ2-7; a weak D match, TRBD2 (5 bases). The CDR3 totals 14 residues. V was clipped by 4 bases and J by 5 bases, with 15 bases between them. The germline V gene has CDR1 LGHDT and CDR2 YNNKEL (reference sequence). CDR3 loop: CASSPWLGSDEQYF. DNA for the CDR3: TGTGCCAGCAGCCCCTGGCTCGGTAGCGACGAGCAGTACTTC.

This clonotype was found many times. This chain joins TRBV6-5 and TRBJ2-7, with 9 bases fitting TRBD2. V was clipped by 6 bases and J by 2 bases; unmatched bases: 8. Germline values: CDR1 MNHEY, CDR2 SVGAGI. This CDR3 has 15 amino acids. CDR3 coding DNA: TGTGCCAGCAGGCAAGGACTAGCGACGACCTACGAGCAGTACTTC. This encodes CASRQGLATTYEQYF.

The table lists this clonotype with many counts. The chain employs TRBV7-2 and TRBJ2-5; D not certain. The germline gives CDR1 SGHTA, CDR2 FQGNSA. The CDR3 has 13 residues. Trimming left V 6 bases short and J 5 bases short, with 13 bases between. The CDR3, as DNA: TGTGCCAGCAGAGCACTGGATTCGGAGACCCAGTACTTC. Its protein product is CASRALDSETQYF.

This clonotype was recorded many times. The gene calls are TRBV4-3 and TRBJ2-3; 7 bases are a match to TRBD1. CDR1 is LGHNA, CDR2 YSLEER, per germline. This CDR3 comprises 14 residues. V lost 4 bases and J lost 4; bases outside the gene matches: 5. CDR3: CASSRAGGSDTQYF. The DNA of the CDR3 is TGCGCCAGCAGCCGGGCAGGGGGATCAGATACGCAGTATTTT.

The table lists this clonotype with many counts. V is TRBV20-1 and J is TRBJ1-5, with a weak D call TRBD1 (6 bases). The CDR3 sequence is 14 residues long. The V gene lost 4 bases and the J gene lost 3 bases, with 13 bases spanning the gap. Germline CDR1 is DFQATT and CDR2 is SNEGSKA (reference sequence). The CDR3: CSATEDSYNQPQHF. The CDR3 DNA reads as TGCAGTGCTACCGAGGACAGCTACAATCAGCCCCAGCATTTT.

The sample holds many counts of this clonotype. The chain couples TRBV29-1 to TRBJ2-5, with TRBD2 as a possible D gene (6 bases). CDR1 and CDR2 from the germline V gene are SQVTM and ANQGSEA. V lost 3 bases to trimming and J lost 7 bases, with 18 bases between them. The CDR3 spans 14 residues. Here the CDR3 reads CSVDAGSATGTQYF. The CDR3 DNA follows: TGCAGCGTTGACGCCGGGAGCGCAACAGGGACCCAGTACTTC.

This clonotype has a count of ten or more. This chain links TRBV7-9 with TRBJ2-3; D is perhaps TRBD1 (6 bases). Trimming took 7 bases from V and 6 from J, leaving 11 bases between them. The CDR3 consists of 12 residues. CDR1 and CDR2 from the germline V gene are SEHNR and FQNEAQ (reference sequence). In DNA form, the CDR3 reads TGTGCCAGCACAGGGGATGAGGATACGCAGTATTTT. Amino acid sequence: CASTGDEDTQYF.

This clonotype was counted at least ten times. The rearrangement links TRBV7-2 to TRBJ1-2, with TRBD1 matching over 12 bases. The V gene's germline CDR1 is SGHTA and CDR2 FQGNSA. The CDR3 totals 14 residues. Trimming at V came to 4 bases and at J to 5 bases, leaving 2 bases not matched to a gene. The CDR3 coding sequence is TGTGCCAGCAGCTGGGGACAGGGGGCATATGGCTACACCTTC. Residues: CASSWGQGAYGYTF.

The rearrangement joins TRBV4-2 to TRBJ2-1; no reliable D call. This CDR3 has 16 amino acids. Germline-derived CDR1 and CDR2 are LGHNA and YNFKEQ. The CDR3 sequence is CVSSQDSKVALNEQFF. As DNA, the CDR3 is TGTGTTAGCAGCCAAGATAGCAAGGTCGCACTCAATGAGCAGTTCTTC.

This clonotype showed up many times. The genes are TRBV12-3 or TRBV12-4 and TRBJ2-1; TRBD2 is a possible D gene (6 bases). V lost 10 bases and J lost 7, with 8 bases in between. The CDR3 is made up of 10 amino acids. The DNA of the CDR3 is TGTGCCACCGGAGGGAATGAGCAGTTCTTC. Its protein is CATGGNEQFF.

This clonotype was seen ten or more times. This sequence joins TRBV3-1 and TRBJ1-1, with D possibly matching TRBD1 (5 bases). V was cut by 1 base and J by 6 bases, with 12 bases left in between. The CDR3 loop spans 14 amino acids. Looked up from germline, CDR1 is LGHDT and CDR2 is YNNKEL (reference sequence). CDR3 DNA sequence: TGTGCCAGCAGCCAAGCGGGGGGATTTTCTGAAGCTTTCTTT. This translates into CASSQAGGFSEAFF.

This clonotype was observed at least ten times. This rearrangement joins TRBV20-1 to TRBJ1-5; possibly TRBD1 for D (5 bases). This CDR3 is 13 amino acids long. The germline V gene has CDR1 DFQATT and CDR2 SNEGSKA (reference sequence). V was shortened by 3 bases and J by 5 bases, with 11 bases between the two germline ends. The CDR3 reads CSASGGTHQPQHF. The CDR3 bases are TGCAGTGCTAGCGGGGGGACCCATCAGCCCCAGCATTTT.

This clonotype was observed at least ten times. J is TRBJ2-1 and V is TRBV5-1; possible D gene TRBD2, 6 bases. Germline CDR1 reads SGHRS; CDR2 reads YFSETQ. The CDR3 extends over 15 amino acids. V lost 1 base and J lost 0, with 8 bases in between. CDR3 amino acids: CASSLRGSSYNEQFF. CDR3 nucleotide sequence: TGCGCCAGCAGCTTGCGGGGGAGCTCCTACAATGAGCAGTTCTTC.

This clonotype was counted at least ten times. This chain uses TRBV5-1 with TRBJ2-3; no firm D call. Trimming took off 4 bases at V and 0 bases at J, with 6 bases between the two ends. CDR1 is SGHRS, CDR2 YFSETQ, per germline. This CDR3 spans 13 amino acids. The DNA for the CDR3 is TGCGCCAGCAGCGCACACAGCACAGATACGCAGTATTTT. It encodes CASSAHSTDTQYF.

This clonotype was recorded many times. The J gene is TRBJ2-3, the V gene TRBV7-6, with D unresolved. The germline V gene encodes CDR1 SGHVS and CDR2 FNYEAQ. Trimming took off 0 bases at V and 4 bases at J, with 14 bases between the two ends. The CDR3 extends over 16 amino acids. DNA for the CDR3: TGTGCCAGCAGCTTAGCGAACAAAGAGTTCCCAGATACGCAGTATTTT. Amino acid sequence: CASSLANKEFPDTQYF. The variable domain in full, with the rest retrieved from reference TRBV7-6 and TRBJ2-3, is GAGVSQSPRYKVTKRGQDVALRCDPISGHVSLYWYRQALGQGPEFLTYFNYEAQQDKSGLPNDRFSAERPEGSISTLTIQRTEQRDSAMYRCASSLANKEFPDTQYFGPGTRLTVL.

This clonotype was picked up many times. CDR3 sequence: CASSQDWGNQYEQYF. The CDR3 DNA sequence: TGTGCCAGCAGCCAAGATTGGGGGAACCAGTACGAGCAGTACTTC. V is TRBV3-1 and J is TRBJ2-7, with D perhaps matching TRBD1 or TRBD2 (5 bases each). The CDR3 length is 15 residues. V lost 0 bases and J 4 bases, leaving 13 bases between the germline ends. Germline V gene sequence: CDR1 LGHDT, CDR2 YNNKEL (reference sequence).

This clonotype was observed at least ten times. The V call is TRBV5-1, the J call TRBJ2-5; D not certain. This CDR3 is built from 15 residues. Germline V gene data show CDR1 as SGHRS and CDR2 as YFSETQ. Trimming removed 4 bases from V and 0 bases from J, with 13 bases in between. CDR3 region: CASSIPSANQETQYF. The CDR3 DNA is TGCGCCAGCAGCATCCCCAGCGCGAACCAAGAGACCCAGTACTTC.

The chain joins TRBV6-5 to TRBJ1-1; D not resolved. The CDR3 consists of 13 residues. Germline assignment: CDR1 MNHEY and CDR2 SVGAGI. Trimming cost V 1 base and J 3 bases, with 6 bases left between them. The CDR3 nucleotides read TGTGCCAGCAGTTACTTGGAACACACTGAAGCTTTCTTT. This gives the protein CASSYLEHTEAFF.

This clonotype was seen at least ten times. The chain joins TRBV12-3 or TRBV12-4 to TRBJ2-1; TRBD2 aligns across 8 bases. The CDR3 has 14 amino acids. Trimming cost V 6 bases and J 9 bases; bases outside gene matches: 10. The CDR3 here is CASRTGTSLTEQFF. Written as DNA, the CDR3 is TGTGCCAGCAGAACCGGGACTAGTTTGACTGAGCAGTTCTTC.